This TCR beta chain was obtained from a study of siplizumab effects on memory and regulatory T cells. Study-level findings and limits: Memory cells seemed less diverse than naive T cells, which also seemed major contributors to the alloresponse.

CDR1 and CDR2 (germline): SGHDN, FVKESK. The CDR3 is 16 amino acids. Trimming removed 3 bases at V and 5 bases at J, with 17 bases between. TCRdb keeps only in-frame clones here, not all; method: immunoSEQ multiplex PCR. Of over 85,000 clones listed, over 85% were seen once; the top ten hold roughly 0.29%. In regard to this clone: What it binds is unknown.

The chain has TRBV14 and TRBJ2-1; D perhaps matches TRBD2 (6 bases). The TCR originated in a human donor in good health. Material: non-Treg CD4+ T cells sorted from blood. CDR3 in amino acids: CASSHRPGLDHNEQFF. The CDR3 nucleotides are TGTGCCAGCAGCCATCGTCCGGGACTGGACCACAATGAGCAGTTCTTC.